This entry features one T cell receptor beta chain sequence. Its antigen remains unknown. This entry is derived from a study of T cell repertoires in cytomegalovirus infection. Study background: Used in the study were CMV epitopes, some recently identified and HLA-C-restricted, others well-studied and HLA-B-restricted.

TCRdb reprocessed the reads with MiXCR, giving one entry per CDR3 protein. The sample has around 570,000 distinct CDR3 sequences, approximately 40% seen once. The J segment lost 0 bases and the V segment lost 6 bases, leaving 11 bases of the junction unmatched. CDR3 length equals 18 residues. The germline V gene has CDR1 MDHEN and CDR2 SYDVKM. This clonotype was sampled from a human donor in good health (CMV status not recorded). Some clones in this sample may be carry-over from other donors' samples. This chain links TRBV28 with TRBJ2-3, with TRBD2 matching 11 bases. Sequencing used cultured PBMCs, obtained from culture after CMV antigen stimulation. The CDR3 DNA reads as TGTGCCAGCAGCCCACTTCCCCTAGCGGGGGGTAGCACAGATACGCAGTATTTT. It is translated as CASSPLPLAGGSTDTQYF.